This T cell receptor beta chain was sequenced for a study of T cell responses to AZD1222 COVID-19 vaccine. Study findings and constraints: Researchers took repertoire samples only after the peak T cell response had come. The donor cohort was predominantly white British with a female majority, and clonal diversity may have been underestimated.

Here immunoSEQ multiplex PCR was the method, and the copy in TCRdb shows in-frame clones only, minus some. The top ten hold around 14% of the sample, which has 95,000 to 150,000 clones, roughly 90% seen once. Germline V gene sequence: CDR1 SGHRS, CDR2 YFSETQ. V lost 1 base and J 6 bases, leaving 19 bases between the germline ends. The CDR3 spans 16 residues. For this clone: Its antigen is unidentified.

The sequencing used peripheral blood, collected on day 0 of AZD1222 vaccination. The origin of this receptor is an adult in good health. The chain joins TRBV5-1 to TRBJ1-2, with a tentative D call TRBD1 (5 bases). CDR3 sequence: CASSLSPGGGSHGYTF. The CDR3 bases are TGCGCCAGCAGCTTGAGTCCGGGCGGGGGGTCCCATGGCTACACCTTC.